This T cell receptor beta chain was recorded in a study of cytomegalovirus exposure and HLA in healthy donors. Germline-derived CDR1 and CDR2 are SNHLY and FYNNEI. The CDR3 sequence is 14 residues long. The germline V and J ends were trimmed by 2 bases and 2 bases, with 9 bases remaining between them. The study's findings and limits: Reportedly, cytomegalovirus status was diagnosed with high sensitivity and specificity.

Concerning this clone: Its antigen is as yet unknown.

This table comes from immunoSEQ multiplex PCR, and its TCRdb copy is limited to in-frame clones, with some not included. The sample has 110,000 to 150,000 clones, approximately 91% seen once; the top ten hold 0.69%. The sequenced sample was PBMCs. The chain has TRBV2 and TRBJ1-2; D unresolved. The sequence was obtained from a young man in good health and CMV-seronegative. CDR3 sequence: CASSESGSNYGYTF. The CDR3 DNA reads TGTGCCAGCAGTGAATCGGGGTCGAACTATGGCTACACCTTC.